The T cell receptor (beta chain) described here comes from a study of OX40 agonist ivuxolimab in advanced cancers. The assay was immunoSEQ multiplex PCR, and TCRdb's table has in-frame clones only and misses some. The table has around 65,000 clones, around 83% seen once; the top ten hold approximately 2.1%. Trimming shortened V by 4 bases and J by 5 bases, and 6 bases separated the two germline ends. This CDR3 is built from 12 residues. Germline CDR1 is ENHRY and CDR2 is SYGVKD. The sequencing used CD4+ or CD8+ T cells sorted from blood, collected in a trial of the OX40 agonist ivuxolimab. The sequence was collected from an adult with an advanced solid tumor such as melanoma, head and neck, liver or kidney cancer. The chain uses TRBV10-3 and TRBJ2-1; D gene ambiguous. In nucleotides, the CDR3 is TGTGCCATCAGTGGTGACCACAATGAGCAGTTCTTC. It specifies CAISGDHNEQFF.